This TCR beta chain was sequenced for a study of T-cell memory formation after mild COVID-19. General observations from the study: Detection of some responders pre-infection suggested pre-existing cross-reactive memory T cells participated. Specificity for SARS-CoV-2 was not confirmed among the second-wave clones peaking on day 37. Clones that shrank (day 15 to 85) were balanced CD4/CD8, whereas later expanders leaned CD4+.

TCRdb reanalysed the 5' RACE reads using MiXCR and keeps one entry per CDR3 protein. Of under 110,000 distinct CDR3 sequences detected, 17% appear once; the ten largest clones hold around 28%. CDR1 SEHNR and CDR2 FQNEAQ come from the germline V gene (reference sequence). CDR3 length: 15 amino acids. V lost 5 bases, J lost 7 bases, and 9 bases stayed unmatched. There are a few counts of this clonotype. Antigen: not known. The sequenced sample consisted of PBMCs or a T cell subset sorted from them (not recorded which). The chain links TRBV7-9 to TRBJ1-2; 11 bases are a match to TRBD1. The receptor's source is an adult woman who had mild COVID-19 (a few samples of this study predate the infection). Cell type and time point are not known. The CDR3 spells CASSSTTGTGGGYTF. In DNA, the CDR3 is TGTGCCAGCAGCAGTACTACAGGGACAGGGGGTGGCTACACCTTC. The full variable domain, completed using reference TRBV7-9 and TRBJ1-2, is DTGVSQNPRHKITKRGQNVTFRCDPISEHNRLYWYRQTLGQGPEFLTYFQNEAQLEKSRLLSDRFSAERPKGSFSTLEIQRTEQGDSAMYLCASSSTTGTGGGYTFGSGTRLTVV.